Below, 2 T cell receptor beta chains from the same sample are listed, as sequenced in a study of CD8+ T cells in alopecia areata. The treatment denotes: oral pan-JAK inhibitor, 5-10 mg twice daily. As part of sample collection, lesional scalp punch biopsies and peripheral blood were taken from alopecia areata patients. Sequencing templates came from extracted RNA that was reverse transcribed into cDNA. The assay was immunoSEQ multiplex PCR, and TCRdb's table has in-frame clones only and misses some. The table has 4,400 or so clones, approximately 61% seen once; the top ten hold roughly 10%. The material sequenced was skin, taken at approximately week 36, from a patient treated with tofacitinib. The origin of the receptors is a human donor with alopecia areata.

The rearrangement links TRBV5-1 to TRBJ2-1; 9 bases fit TRBD2. The CDR3 covers 14 residues. Germline CDR1 is SGHRS and CDR2 is YFSETQ. Trimming cost V 4 bases and J 7 bases; bases outside gene matches: 6. The CDR3 region has the DNA TGCGCCAGCAGCAGGCGGGAGGGGGATAATGAGCAGTTCTTC. Translation gives CASSRREGDNEQFF. Full variable domain (remainder filled in from reference TRBV5-1 and TRBJ2-1): KAGVTQTPRYLIKTRGQQVTLSCSPISGHRSVSWYQQTPGQGLQFLFEYFSETQRNKGNFPGRFSGRQFSNSRSEMNVSTLELGDSALYLCASSRREGDNEQFFGPGTRLTVL.

The V and J genes are TRBV5-4 and TRBJ1-4; maybe TRBD1 (6 bases). Germline CDR1 and CDR2: SGHNT and YYREEE (reference sequence). CDR3 length: 16 amino acids. Trimming left V 3 bases short and J 8 bases short, with 20 bases between. CDR3 sequence: CASSSQGRGTEEKLFF. The CDR3 DNA follows: TGTGCCAGCAGCTCTCAGGGGAGGGGCACAGAGGAAAAACTGTTTTTT.